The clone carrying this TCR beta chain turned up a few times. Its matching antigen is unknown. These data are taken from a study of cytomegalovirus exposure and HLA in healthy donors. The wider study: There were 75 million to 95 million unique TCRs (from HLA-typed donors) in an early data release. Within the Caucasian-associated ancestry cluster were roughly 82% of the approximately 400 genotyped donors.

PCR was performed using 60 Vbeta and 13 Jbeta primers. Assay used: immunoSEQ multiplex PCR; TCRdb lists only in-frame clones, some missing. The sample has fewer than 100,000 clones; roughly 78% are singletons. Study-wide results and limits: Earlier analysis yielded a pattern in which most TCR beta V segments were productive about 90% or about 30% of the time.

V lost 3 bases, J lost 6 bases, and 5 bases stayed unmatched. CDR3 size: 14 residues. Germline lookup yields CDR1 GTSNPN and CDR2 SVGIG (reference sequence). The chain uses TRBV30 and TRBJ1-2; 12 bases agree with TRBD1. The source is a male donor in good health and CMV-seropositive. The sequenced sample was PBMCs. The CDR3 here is CAWSPGTGGDGYTF. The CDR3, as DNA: TGTGCCTGGAGCCCCGGGACAGGGGGCGATGGCTACACCTTC.